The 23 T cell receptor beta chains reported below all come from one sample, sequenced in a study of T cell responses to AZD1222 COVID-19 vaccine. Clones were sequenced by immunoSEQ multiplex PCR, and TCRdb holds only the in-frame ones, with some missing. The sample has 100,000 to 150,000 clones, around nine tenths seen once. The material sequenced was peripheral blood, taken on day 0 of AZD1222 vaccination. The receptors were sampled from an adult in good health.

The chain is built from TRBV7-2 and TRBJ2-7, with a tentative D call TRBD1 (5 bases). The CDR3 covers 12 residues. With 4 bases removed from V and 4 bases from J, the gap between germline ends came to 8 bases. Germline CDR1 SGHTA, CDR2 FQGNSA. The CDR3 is CASSSTEYEQYF. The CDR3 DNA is TGTGCCAGCAGCTCGACAGAGTACGAGCAGTACTTC.

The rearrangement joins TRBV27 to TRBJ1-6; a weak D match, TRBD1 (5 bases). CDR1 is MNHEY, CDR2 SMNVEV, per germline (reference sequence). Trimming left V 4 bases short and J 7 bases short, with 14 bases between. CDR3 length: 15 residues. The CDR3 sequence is CASSSLTGFNSPLHF. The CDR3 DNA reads TGTGCCAGCAGTTCTCTAACAGGCTTCAATTCACCCCTCCACTTT.

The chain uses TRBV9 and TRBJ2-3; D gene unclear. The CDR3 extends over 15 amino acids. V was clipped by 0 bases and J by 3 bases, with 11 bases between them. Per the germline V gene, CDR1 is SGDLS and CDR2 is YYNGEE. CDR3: CASSVVGVLTDTQYF. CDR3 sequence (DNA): TGTGCCAGCAGCGTAGTTGGGGTGTTAACAGATACGCAGTATTTT.

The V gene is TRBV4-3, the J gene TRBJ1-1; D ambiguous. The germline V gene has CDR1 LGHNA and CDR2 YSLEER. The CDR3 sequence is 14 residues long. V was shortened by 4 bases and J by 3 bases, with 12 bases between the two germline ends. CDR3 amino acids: CASSREGSYTEAFF. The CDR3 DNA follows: TGCGCCAGCAGCCGAGAGGGATCTTACACTGAAGCTTTCTTT.

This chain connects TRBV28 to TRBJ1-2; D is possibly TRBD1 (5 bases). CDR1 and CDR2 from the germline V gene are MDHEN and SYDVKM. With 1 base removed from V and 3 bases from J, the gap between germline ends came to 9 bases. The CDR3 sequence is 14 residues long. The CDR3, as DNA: TGTGCCAGCAGTTTATCGGCAGGGCACTATGGCTACACCTTC. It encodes CASSLSAGHYGYTF.

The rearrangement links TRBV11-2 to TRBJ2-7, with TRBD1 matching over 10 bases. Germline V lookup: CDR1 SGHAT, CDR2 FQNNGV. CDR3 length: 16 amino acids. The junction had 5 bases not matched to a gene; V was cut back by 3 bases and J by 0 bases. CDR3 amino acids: CASSLGWTGGSYEQYF. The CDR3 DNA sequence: TGTGCCAGCAGCTTGGGATGGACAGGGGGCTCCTACGAGCAGTACTTC.

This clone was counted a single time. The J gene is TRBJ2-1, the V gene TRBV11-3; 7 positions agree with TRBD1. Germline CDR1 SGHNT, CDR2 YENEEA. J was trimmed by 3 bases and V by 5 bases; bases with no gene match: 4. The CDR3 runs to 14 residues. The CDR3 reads CASSLRDSYNEQFF. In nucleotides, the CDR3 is TGTGCCAGCAGCCTCCGGGACAGCTACAATGAGCAGTTCTTC.

CDR3 in DNA: TGTGCCAGCAGACAAAGGACTAGCGGGGGGGCGGGTGAGCAGTTCTTC. Translation: CASRQRTSGGAGEQFF. The V call is TRBV27, the J call TRBJ2-1, with 15 bases matching TRBD2. V shed 6 bases and J 9 bases; nucleotides not matched to a gene: 9. The germline V gene encodes CDR1 MNHEY and CDR2 SMNVEV (reference sequence). There are 16 residues in the CDR3.

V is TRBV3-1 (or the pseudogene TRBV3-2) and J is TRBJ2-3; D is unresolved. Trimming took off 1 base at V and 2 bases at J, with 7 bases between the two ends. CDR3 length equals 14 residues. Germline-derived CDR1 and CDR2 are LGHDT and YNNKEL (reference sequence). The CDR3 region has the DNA TGTGCCAGCAGCCAAGGGACCTCCACAGATACGCAGTATTTT. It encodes CASSQGTSTDTQYF.

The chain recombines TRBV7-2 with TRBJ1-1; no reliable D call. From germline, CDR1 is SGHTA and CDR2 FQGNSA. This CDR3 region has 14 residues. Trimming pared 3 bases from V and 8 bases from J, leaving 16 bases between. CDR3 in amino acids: CASSLGFRVGEAFF. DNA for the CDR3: TGTGCCAGCAGCTTGGGGTTTCGGGTGGGGGAAGCTTTCTTT.

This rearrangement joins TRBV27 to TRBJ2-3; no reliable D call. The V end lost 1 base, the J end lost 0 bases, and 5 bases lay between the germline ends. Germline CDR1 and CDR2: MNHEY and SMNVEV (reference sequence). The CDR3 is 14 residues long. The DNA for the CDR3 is TGTGCCAGCAGTTTATTTTCTAGCACAGATACGCAGTATTTT. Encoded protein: CASSLFSSTDTQYF.

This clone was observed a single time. The CDR3 region has the DNA TGTGCCTGGAGTGTTCCGAGGGTCGAAGCTTTCTTT. This gives the protein CAWSVPRVEAFF. The chain carries TRBV30 and TRBJ1-1; D is undetermined. Germline V gives CDR1 GTSNPN, CDR2 SVGIG (reference sequence). The CDR3 consists of 12 residues. V lost 0 bases and J 8 bases, leaving 10 bases between the germline ends.

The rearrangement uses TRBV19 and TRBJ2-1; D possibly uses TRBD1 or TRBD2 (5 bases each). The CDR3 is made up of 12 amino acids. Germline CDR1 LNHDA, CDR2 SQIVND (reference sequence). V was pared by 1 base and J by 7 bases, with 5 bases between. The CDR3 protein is CASSIGGNEQFF. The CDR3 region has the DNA TGTGCCAGTAGTATAGGGGGGAATGAGCAGTTCTTC.

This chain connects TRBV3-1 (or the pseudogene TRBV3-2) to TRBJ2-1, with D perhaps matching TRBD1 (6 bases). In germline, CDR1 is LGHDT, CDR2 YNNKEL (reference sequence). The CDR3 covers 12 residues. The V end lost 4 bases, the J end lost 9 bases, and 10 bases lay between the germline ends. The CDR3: CASSLQGIEQFF. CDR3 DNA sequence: TGTGCCAGCAGCCTACAGGGAATTGAGCAGTTCTTC.

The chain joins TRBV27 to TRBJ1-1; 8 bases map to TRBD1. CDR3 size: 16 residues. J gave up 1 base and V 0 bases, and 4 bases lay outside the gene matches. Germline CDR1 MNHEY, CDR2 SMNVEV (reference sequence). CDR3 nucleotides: TGTGCCAGCAGTTTATCGGCCGGGACAGGGAACACTGAAGCTTTCTTT. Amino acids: CASSLSAGTGNTEAFF.

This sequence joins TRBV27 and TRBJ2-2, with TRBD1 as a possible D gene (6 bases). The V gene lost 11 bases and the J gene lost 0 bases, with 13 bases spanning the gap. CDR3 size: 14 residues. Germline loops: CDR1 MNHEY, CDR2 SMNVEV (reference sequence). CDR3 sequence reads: CAALWGPNTGELFF. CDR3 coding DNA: TGTGCCGCCCTTTGGGGGCCGAACACCGGGGAGCTGTTTTTT.

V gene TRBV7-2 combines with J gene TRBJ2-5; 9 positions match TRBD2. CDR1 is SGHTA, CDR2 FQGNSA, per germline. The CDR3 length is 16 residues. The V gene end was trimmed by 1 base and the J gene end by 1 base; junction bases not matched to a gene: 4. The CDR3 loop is CASSLVAGGFQETQYF. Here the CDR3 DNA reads TGTGCCAGCAGCTTAGTGGCGGGGGGGTTCCAAGAGACCCAGTACTTC.

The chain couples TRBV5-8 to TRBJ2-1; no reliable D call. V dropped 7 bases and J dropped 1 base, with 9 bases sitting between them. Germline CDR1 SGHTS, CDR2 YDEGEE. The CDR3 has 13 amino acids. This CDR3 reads CASFGGSYNEQFF. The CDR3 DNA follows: TGTGCCAGCTTTGGTGGGTCCTACAATGAGCAGTTCTTC.

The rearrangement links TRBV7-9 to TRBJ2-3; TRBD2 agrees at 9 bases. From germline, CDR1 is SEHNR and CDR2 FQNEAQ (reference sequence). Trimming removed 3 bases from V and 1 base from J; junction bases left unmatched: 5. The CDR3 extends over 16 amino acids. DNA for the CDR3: TGTGCCAGCAGCTTCGCAGCGGGGGGTGGCACAGATACGCAGTATTTT. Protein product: CASSFAAGGGTDTQYF.

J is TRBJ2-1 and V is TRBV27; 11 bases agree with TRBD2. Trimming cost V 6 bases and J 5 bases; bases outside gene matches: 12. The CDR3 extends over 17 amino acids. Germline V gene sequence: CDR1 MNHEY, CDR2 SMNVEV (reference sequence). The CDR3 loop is CASSLMILAGDHNEQFF. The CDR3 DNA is TGTGCCAGCAGCTTGATGATACTAGCGGGGGATCACAATGAGCAGTTCTTC.

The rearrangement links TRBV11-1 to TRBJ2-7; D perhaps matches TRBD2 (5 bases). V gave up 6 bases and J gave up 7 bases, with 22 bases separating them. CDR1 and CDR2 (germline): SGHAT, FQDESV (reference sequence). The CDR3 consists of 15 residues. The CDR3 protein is CASRPNPGSGGEQYF. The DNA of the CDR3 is TGTGCCAGCAGACCGAACCCGGGTAGTGGAGGAGAGCAGTACTTC.

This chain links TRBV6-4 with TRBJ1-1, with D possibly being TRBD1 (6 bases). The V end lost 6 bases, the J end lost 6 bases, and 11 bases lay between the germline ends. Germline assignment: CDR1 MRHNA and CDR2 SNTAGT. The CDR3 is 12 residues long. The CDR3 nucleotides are TGTGCCAGCAGGGTCAGGGGTCCTGAAGCTTTCTTT. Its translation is CASRVRGPEAFF.

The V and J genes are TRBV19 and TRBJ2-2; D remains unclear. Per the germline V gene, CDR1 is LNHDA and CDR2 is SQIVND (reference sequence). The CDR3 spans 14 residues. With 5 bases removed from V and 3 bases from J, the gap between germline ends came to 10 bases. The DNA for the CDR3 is TGTGCCAGTAGTTCCGCCTTCTACACCGGGGAGCTGTTTTTT. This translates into CASSSAFYTGELFF.